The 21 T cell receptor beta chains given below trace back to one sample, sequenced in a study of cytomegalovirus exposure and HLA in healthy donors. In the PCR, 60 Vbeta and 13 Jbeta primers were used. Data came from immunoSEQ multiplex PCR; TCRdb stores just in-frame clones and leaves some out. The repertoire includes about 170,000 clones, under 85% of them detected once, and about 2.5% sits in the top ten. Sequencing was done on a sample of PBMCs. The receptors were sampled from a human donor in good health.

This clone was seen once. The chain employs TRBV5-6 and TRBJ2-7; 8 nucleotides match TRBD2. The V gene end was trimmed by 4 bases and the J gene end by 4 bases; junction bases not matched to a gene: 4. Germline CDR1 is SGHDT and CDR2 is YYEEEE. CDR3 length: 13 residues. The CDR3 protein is CASSPSGGYEQYF. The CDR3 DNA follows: TGTGCCAGCAGCCCGAGCGGGGGTTACGAGCAGTACTTC.

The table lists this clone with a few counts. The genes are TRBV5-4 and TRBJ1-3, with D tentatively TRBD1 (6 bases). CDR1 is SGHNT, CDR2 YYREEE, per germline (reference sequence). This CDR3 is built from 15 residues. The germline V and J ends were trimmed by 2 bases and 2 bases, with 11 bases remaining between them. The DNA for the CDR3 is TGTGCCAGCAGCTTTTACAGGGCACCTGGAAACACCATATATTTT. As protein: CASSFYRAPGNTIYF.

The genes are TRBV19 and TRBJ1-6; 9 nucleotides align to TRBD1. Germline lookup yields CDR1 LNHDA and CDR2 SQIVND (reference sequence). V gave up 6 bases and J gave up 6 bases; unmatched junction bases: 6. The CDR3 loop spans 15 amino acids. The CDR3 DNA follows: TGTGCCAGTAGCTCCGGGACAGGGACTAATTCACCCCTCCACTTT. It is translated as CASSSGTGTNSPLHF. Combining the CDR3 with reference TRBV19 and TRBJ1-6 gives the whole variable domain DGGITQSPKYLFRKEGQNVTLSCEQNLNHDAMYWYRQDPGQGLRLIYYSQIVNDFQKGDIAEGYSVSREKKESFPLTVTSAQKNPTAFYLCASSSGTGTNSPLHFGNGTRLTVT.

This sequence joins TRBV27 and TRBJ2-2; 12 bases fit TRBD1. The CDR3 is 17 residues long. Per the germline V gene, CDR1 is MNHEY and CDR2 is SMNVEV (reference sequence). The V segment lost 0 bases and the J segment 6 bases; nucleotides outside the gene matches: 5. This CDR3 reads CASSLSPGQGAAGELFF. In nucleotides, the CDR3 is TGTGCCAGCAGTTTATCCCCGGGACAGGGGGCAGCCGGGGAGCTGTTTTTT.

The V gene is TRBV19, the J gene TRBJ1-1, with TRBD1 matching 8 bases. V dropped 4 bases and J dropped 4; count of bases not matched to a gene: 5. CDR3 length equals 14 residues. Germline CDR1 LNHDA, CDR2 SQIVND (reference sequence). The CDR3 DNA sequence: TGTGCCAGTAGTACCAGGGGGCGGGGCACTGAAGCTTTCTTT. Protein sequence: CASSTRGRGTEAFF.

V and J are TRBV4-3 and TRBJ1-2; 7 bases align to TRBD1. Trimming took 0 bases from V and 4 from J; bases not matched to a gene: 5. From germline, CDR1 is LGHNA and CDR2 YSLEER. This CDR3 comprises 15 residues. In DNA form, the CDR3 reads TGCGCCAGCAGCCAAGATAAGGGGGCTAGCTATGGCTACACCTTC. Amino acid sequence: CASSQDKGASYGYTF.

DNA for the CDR3: TGTGCCAGCAGCGACGGGACTAGCGGGGGGGCTTGGGAGACCCAGTACTTC. Its translation is CASSDGTSGGAWETQYF. The chain has TRBV7-9 and TRBJ2-5, with 16 bases fitting TRBD2. Germline loops: CDR1 SEHNR, CDR2 FQNEAQ (reference sequence). After removal of 5 bases from V and 5 bases from J, the junction contained 8 bases not matched to a gene. CDR3 length: 17 residues.

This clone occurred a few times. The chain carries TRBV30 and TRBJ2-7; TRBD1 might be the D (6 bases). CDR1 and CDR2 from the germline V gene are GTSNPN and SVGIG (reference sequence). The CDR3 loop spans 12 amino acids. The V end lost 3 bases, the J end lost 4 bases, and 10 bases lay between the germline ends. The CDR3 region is CAWRDRKYEQYF. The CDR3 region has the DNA TGTGCCTGGAGGGACAGAAAATACGAGCAGTACTTC.

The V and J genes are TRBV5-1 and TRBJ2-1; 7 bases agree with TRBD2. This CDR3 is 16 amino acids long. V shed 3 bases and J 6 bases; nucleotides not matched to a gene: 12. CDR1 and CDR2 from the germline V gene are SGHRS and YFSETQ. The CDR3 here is CASSWDGLAASNEQFF. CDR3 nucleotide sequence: TGCGCCAGCAGCTGGGACGGTCTAGCGGCCTCCAATGAGCAGTTCTTC.

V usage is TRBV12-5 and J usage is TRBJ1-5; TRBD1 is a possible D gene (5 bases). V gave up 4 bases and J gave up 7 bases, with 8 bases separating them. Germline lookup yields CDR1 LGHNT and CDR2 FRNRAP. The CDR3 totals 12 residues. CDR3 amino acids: CASGWGDQPQHF. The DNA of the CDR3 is TGTGCTAGTGGTTGGGGCGACCAGCCCCAGCATTTT.

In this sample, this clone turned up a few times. DNA for the CDR3: TGTGCCACTAACCCACAGGGATCATTTACAGATACGCAGTATTTT. It translates to CATNPQGSFTDTQYF. The gene calls are TRBV10-3 and TRBJ2-3; D is possibly TRBD1 (6 bases). Germline CDR1 ENHRY, CDR2 SYGVKD. V gave up 10 bases and J gave up 3 bases, with 20 bases separating them. The CDR3 runs to 15 residues.

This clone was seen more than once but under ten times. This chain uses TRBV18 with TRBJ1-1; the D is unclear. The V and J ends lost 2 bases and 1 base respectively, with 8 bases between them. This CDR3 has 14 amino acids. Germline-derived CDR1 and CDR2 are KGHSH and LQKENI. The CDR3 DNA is TGTGCCAGCTCACCAAGCAGGTCGAACACTGAAGCTTTCTTT. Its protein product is CASSPSRSNTEAFF.

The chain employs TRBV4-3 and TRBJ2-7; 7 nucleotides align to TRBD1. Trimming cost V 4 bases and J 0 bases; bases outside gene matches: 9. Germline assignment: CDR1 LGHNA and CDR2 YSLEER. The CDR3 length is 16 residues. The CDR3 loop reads CASSRQLTGNSYEQYF. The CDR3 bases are TGCGCCAGCAGCCGCCAATTGACAGGGAACTCCTACGAGCAGTACTTC.

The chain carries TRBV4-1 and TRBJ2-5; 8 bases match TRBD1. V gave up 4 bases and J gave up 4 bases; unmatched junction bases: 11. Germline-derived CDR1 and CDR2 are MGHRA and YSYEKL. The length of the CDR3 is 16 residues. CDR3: CASSPWSGGSRETQYF. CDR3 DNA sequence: TGCGCCAGCAGCCCGTGGTCAGGGGGCTCTAGAGAGACCCAGTACTTC.

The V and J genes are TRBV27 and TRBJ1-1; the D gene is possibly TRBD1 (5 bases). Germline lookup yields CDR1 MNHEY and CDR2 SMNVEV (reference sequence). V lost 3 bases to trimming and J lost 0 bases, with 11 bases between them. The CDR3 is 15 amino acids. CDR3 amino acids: CASSLGQNLNTEAFF. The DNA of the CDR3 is TGTGCCAGCAGTTTGGGGCAGAACCTGAACACTGAAGCTTTCTTT.

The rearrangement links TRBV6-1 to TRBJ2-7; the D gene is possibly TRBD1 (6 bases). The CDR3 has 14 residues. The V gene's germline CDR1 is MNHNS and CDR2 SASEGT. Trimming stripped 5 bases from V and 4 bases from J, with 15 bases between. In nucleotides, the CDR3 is TGTGCCAGCAGTATCCGGGACACCTTATACGAGCAGTACTTC. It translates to CASSIRDTLYEQYF.

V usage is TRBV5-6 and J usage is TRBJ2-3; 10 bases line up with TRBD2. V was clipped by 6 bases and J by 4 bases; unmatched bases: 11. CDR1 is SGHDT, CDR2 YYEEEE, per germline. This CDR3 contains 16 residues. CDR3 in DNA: TGTGCCAGCAACCCTTATAGCGGGGGGAGGGCAGATACGCAGTATTTT. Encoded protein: CASNPYSGGRADTQYF.

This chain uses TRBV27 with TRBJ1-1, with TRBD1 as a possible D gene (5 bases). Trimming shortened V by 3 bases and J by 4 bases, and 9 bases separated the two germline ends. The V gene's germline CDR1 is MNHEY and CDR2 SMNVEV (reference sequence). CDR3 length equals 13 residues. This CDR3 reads CASSFQGSTEAFF. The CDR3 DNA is TGTGCCAGCAGTTTCCAGGGCAGCACTGAAGCTTTCTTT.

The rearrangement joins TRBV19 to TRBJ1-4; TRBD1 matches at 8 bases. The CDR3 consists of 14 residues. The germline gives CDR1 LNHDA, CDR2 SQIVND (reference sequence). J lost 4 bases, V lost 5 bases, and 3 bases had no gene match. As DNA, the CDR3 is TGTGCCAGTAGTTTTGGGACAGGTAATGAAAAACTGTTTTTT. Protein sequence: CASSFGTGNEKLFF.

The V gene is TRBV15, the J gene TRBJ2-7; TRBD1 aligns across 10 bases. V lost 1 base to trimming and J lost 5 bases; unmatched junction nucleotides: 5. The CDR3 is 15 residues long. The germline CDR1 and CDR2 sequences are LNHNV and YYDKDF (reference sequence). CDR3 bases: TGTGCCACCAGCAGAGTTGACAGGGGGCCAAACGAGCAGTACTTC. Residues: CATSRVDRGPNEQYF. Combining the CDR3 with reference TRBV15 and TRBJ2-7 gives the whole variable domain DAMVIQNPRYQVTQFGKPVTLSCSQTLNHNVMYWYQQKSSQAPKLLFHYYDKDFNNEADTPDNFQSRRPNTSFCFLDIRSPGLGDTAMYLCATSRVDRGPNEQYFGPGTRLTVT.

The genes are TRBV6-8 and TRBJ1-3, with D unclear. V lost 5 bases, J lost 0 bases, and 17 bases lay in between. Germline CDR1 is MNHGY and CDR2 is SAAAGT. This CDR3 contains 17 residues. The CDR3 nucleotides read TGTGCCAGCAGTCAAGCGCCGATGGGTAACTCTGGAAACACCATATATTTT. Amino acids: CASSQAPMGNSGNTIYF.